The clone carrying this TCR beta chain came up once. Its specificity is unknown. The data originate from a study of T cell responses to AZD1222 COVID-19 vaccine. Repertoires were generated with immunoSEQ multiplex PCR, while TCRdb's copy carries only in-frame clones and drops some. Here the sample spans some 93,000 clones, 88% being singletons. Notes on the study in general: The span of vaccine-associated CD4 TCRs extended across spike, with dominance at 160-218 and 743-854. Only five or six AZD1222 recipients were seropositive at baseline.

The input for sequencing was peripheral blood, taken 28 days after the second AZD1222 dose. This receptor was obtained from an adult who received the AZD1222 COVID-19 vaccine.

The CDR3 protein is CASSPTSQTGNTEAFF. The CDR3 DNA reads as TGTGCCAGCAGCCCAACCTCGCAAACAGGGAACACTGAAGCTTTCTTT. The chain couples TRBV5-4 to TRBJ1-1, with D possibly TRBD1 on 5 matching bases. Germline V gene sequence: CDR1 SGHNT, CDR2 YYREEE (reference sequence). V was shortened by 4 bases and J by 1 base, with 17 bases between the two germline ends. The CDR3 runs 16 residues.